This is a list of T cell receptor beta chains from one sample in a study of cytomegalovirus exposure and HLA in healthy donors. Data came from immunoSEQ multiplex PCR; TCRdb stores just in-frame clones and leaves some out. The sample has over 150,000 clones, roughly 70% seen once. Sequencing was performed on PBMCs. Receptor source: a male donor in good health and CMV-seronegative. Both conserved end residues are part of each CDR3. D genes are given only for firm matches. Clone size, where shown, is once, few, many, or a class for clones that have expanded.

>-|TRBJ2-1|TRBV7-3|-
TGTGCCAGCAGCTCCTTGACAGGAGAGCAGTTCTTC
CASSSLTGEQFF
>TRBD2|TRBJ2-1|TRBV9|few
TGTGCCAGCAGCTTTAGCGGGGTAGGTGAGCAGTTCTTC
CASSFSGVGEQFF
>TRBD1|TRBJ1-3|TRBV6-5|-
TGTGCCAGCAGAATAGGGGGCTCGGGAAACACCATATATTTT
CASRIGGSGNTIYF
>-|TRBJ1-1|TRBV12-5|-
TGTGCTAGCCACAAAGGGGGCACTGAAGCTTTCTTT
CASHKGGTEAFF
>-|TRBJ2-1|TRBV4-1|-
TGCGCCAGCAGCCAAGACCCCAGCTCCTACAATGAGCAGTTCTTC
CASSQDPSSYNEQFF
>-|TRBJ2-5|TRBV7-7|-
TGTGCCAGCAGCCAGACGGGAGAGACCCAGTACTTC
CASSQTGETQYF
>TRBD1|TRBJ1-6|TRBV30|few
TGTGCCTGGAGTGTTGTGACAGGGCATAATTCACCCCTCCACTTT
CAWSVVTGHNSPLHF
>TRBD1|TRBJ2-7|TRBV30|-
TGTGCCTGGAGTATGGGACAGGGGGCGGCCTACGAGCAGTACTTC
CAWSMGQGAAYEQYF
>TRBD1|TRBJ2-6|TRBV29-1|-
TGCAGCGTTAACCTACAGGGGTCTGGGGCCAACGTCCTGACTTTC
CSVNLQGSGANVLTF
>-|TRBJ1-6|TRBV7-9|-
TGTGCCAGCAGCTTGAGGGCGAGCTCCTATAATTCACCCCTCCACTTT
CASSLRASSYNSPLHF
>-|TRBJ1-2|TRBV5-6|-
TGTGCCAGCAGCTTGGGGAGCAGCGGAGGCTACACCTTC
CASSLGSSGGYTF
>-|TRBJ1-1|TRBV6-5|-
TGTGCCAGCAGTTACTCGGGCGTCACTGAAGCTTTCTTT
CASSYSGVTEAFF
>TRBD1|TRBJ2-7|TRBV11-1|-
TGTGCCAGCAGAAGGACAGGGGCCCCCTACGAGCAGTACTTC
CASRRTGAPYEQYF
>-|TRBJ1-1|TRBV10-3|-
TGTGCCATCAGCCTCACAGGGACGAACACTGAAGCTTTCTTT
CAISLTGTNTEAFF
>-|TRBJ2-7|TRBV30|-
TGTGCCTGGAGTGGAGAACGCTACGAGCAGTACTTC
CAWSGERYEQYF
>-|TRBJ2-7|TRBV29-1|-
TGCAGCGTTGAGACCCGGGGATACGAGCAGTACTTC
CSVETRGYEQYF